The 24 T cell receptor beta chains given below trace back to one sample, sequenced in a study of blood T cells in healthy people across ages. Primers used in a second PCR of roughly 7 to 12 cycles were a sample-barcoded 5' primer and a J-beta primer mix. MiXCR, applied by TCRdb to the 5' RACE reads, yields one record per CDR3 protein. The repertoire has roughly 570,000 distinct CDR3 sequences, 27% of them found once; the top ten carry less than 20%. Sequencing used blood. These receptors all come from a woman in her 70s in good health.

CDR3 nucleotide sequence: TGTGCCATCAGTGAGGAGGAGGACATGAGTCGGTACTTC. As protein: CAISEEEDMSRYF. The chain combines TRBV10-3 with TRBJ2-7; D assignment may be TRBD1 or TRBD2 (5 bases each). Trimming removed 2 bases at V and 12 bases at J, with 17 bases between. Germline lookup yields CDR1 ENHRY and CDR2 SYGVKD. The CDR3 runs 13 residues.

The V and J genes are TRBV4-3 and TRBJ1-3, with 8 bases matching TRBD1. Trimming removed 0 bases from V and 4 bases from J; junction bases left unmatched: 2. Per germline, CDR1 LGHNA and CDR2 YSLEER. The CDR3 contains 15 residues. The CDR3, as DNA: TGCGCCAGCAGCCAAGACAGGGGGCGAGGAAACACCATATATTTT. Its protein is CASSQDRGRGNTIYF.

This chain joins TRBV5-1 and TRBJ2-5; TRBD1 matches at 10 bases. The DNA matches TRBJ2-1 better at its end, which makes the J call doubtful. This CDR3 comprises 16 residues. Germline assignment: CDR1 SGHRS and CDR2 YFSETQ. CDR3 loop: CASSTLTGGFDNEQFF. The CDR3 region has the DNA TGCGCCAGCAGCACCCTGACAGGGGGCTTCGACAATGAGCAGTTCTTC.

The gene calls are TRBV7-2 and TRBJ1-2; 7 positions match TRBD1. Germline V gene data show CDR1 as SGHTA and CDR2 as FQGNSA. The V segment lost 1 base and the J segment 0 bases; nucleotides outside the gene matches: 5. CDR3 length: 16 amino acids. In nucleotides, the CDR3 is TGTGCCAGCAGCTTAGAGGGGACAGTTGCTAACTATGGCTACACCTTC. Residues: CASSLEGTVANYGYTF. The full variable domain, its missing parts supplied by reference TRBV7-2 and TRBJ1-2, is GAGVSQSPSNKVTEKGKDVELRCDPISGHTALYWYRQSLGQGLEFLIYFQGNSAPDKSGLPSDRFSAERTGGSVSTLTIQRTQQEDSAVYLCASSLEGTVANYGYTFGSGTRLTVV.

V is TRBV20-1 and J is TRBJ2-3, with no clear D. There are 14 residues in the CDR3. Germline V gene sequence: CDR1 DFQATT, CDR2 SNEGSKA (reference sequence). V was cut by 2 bases and J by 1 base, with 10 bases left in between. CDR3 in amino acids: CSARPLGRTDTQYF. In DNA form, the CDR3 reads TGCAGTGCTAGACCATTAGGACGCACAGATACGCAGTATTTT.

This clonotype came up a few times. V and J are TRBV29-1 and TRBJ2-2; D is unclear. Germline assignment: CDR1 SQVTM and CDR2 ANQGSEA. V was shortened by 3 bases and J by 0 bases, with 2 bases between the two germline ends. This CDR3 comprises 12 residues. The CDR3 DNA follows: TGCAGCGTTGAGTCGAACACCGGGGAGCTGTTTTTT. This encodes CSVESNTGELFF.

The table lists this clonotype with a few counts. The J gene is TRBJ2-5, the V gene TRBV29-1, with unresolved D. In germline, CDR1 is SQVTM, CDR2 ANQGSEA. V lost 3 bases, J lost 1 base, and 9 bases lay in between. The CDR3 length is 13 residues. In DNA, the CDR3 is TGCAGCGTTGATTTAATGGTCCAAGAGACCCAGTACTTC. This encodes CSVDLMVQETQYF.

This clonotype was observed a handful of times. J is TRBJ2-4 and V is TRBV20-1, with TRBD2 matching over 10 bases. The length of the CDR3 is 16 residues. Germline lookup yields CDR1 DFQATT and CDR2 SNEGSKA (reference sequence). V lost 4 bases and J lost 8; bases outside the gene matches: 14. This CDR3 is CSAMKRGGFMGDIQYF. In DNA, the CDR3 is TGCAGTGCTATGAAGCGGGGGGGCTTTATGGGTGACATTCAGTACTTC.

V is TRBV2 and J is TRBJ2-1; 7 bases line up with TRBD1. The germline V gene encodes CDR1 SNHLY and CDR2 FYNNEI. The CDR3 runs to 15 residues. V dropped 8 bases and J dropped 0; count of bases not matched to a gene: 7. CDR3 sequence: CASVYRDSSYNEQFF. CDR3 bases: TGTGCCAGCGTATACCGGGACAGCTCCTACAATGAGCAGTTCTTC.

The chain has TRBV5-4 and TRBJ2-5; 7 positions match TRBD1. From germline, CDR1 is SGHNT and CDR2 YYREEE (reference sequence). This CDR3 is built from 15 residues. Germline trimming cut 0 bases from V and 5 bases from J; bases unmatched to any gene: 7. The CDR3 bases are TGTGCCAGCAGCTTGGCGAAGGGGGCCGTTGAGACCCAGTACTTC. It is translated as CASSLAKGAVETQYF.

The gene calls are TRBV6-5 and TRBJ1-1; no clear D gene. V lost 4 bases and J 12 bases, leaving 21 bases between the germline ends. Germline V gives CDR1 MNHEY, CDR2 SVGAGI. The CDR3 is 14 residues long. CDR3 sequence (DNA): TGTGCCAGCAGTTCCGTCGCGAGTACGAGAGAGACTTTCTTT. Amino acid sequence: CASSSVASTRETFF.

The V call is TRBV7-3, the J call TRBJ2-1; D possibly corresponds to TRBD1 (6 bases). The CDR3 is made up of 13 amino acids. CDR1 is SGHTA, CDR2 FQGTGA, per germline. The V end was cut by 5 bases, the J end by 8 bases, with 13 bases between. DNA for the CDR3: TGTGCCAGCAGCATCGGACAGCGTGATGAGCAGTTCTTC. This sequence encodes CASSIGQRDEQFF.

The rearrangement joins TRBV6-1 to TRBJ1-5; 11 nucleotides agree with TRBD1. V shed 0 bases and J 4 bases; nucleotides not matched to a gene: 2. Germline V lookup: CDR1 MNHNS, CDR2 SASEGT. This CDR3 region has 16 residues. CDR3 in amino acids: CASSEARDRGNQPQHF. The CDR3 DNA reads TGTGCCAGCAGTGAAGCGAGGGACAGGGGGAATCAGCCCCAGCATTTT.

This clonotype was seen a few times. This chain connects TRBV7-2 to TRBJ2-2, with D possibly TRBD1 on 5 matching bases. Trimming removed 8 bases from V and 3 bases from J, with 16 bases in between. Per the germline V gene, CDR1 is SGHTA and CDR2 is FQGNSA. This CDR3 comprises 15 residues. The CDR3 region is CASRLKGPDTGELFF. CDR3 DNA: TGTGCCAGCCGTTTGAAGGGGCCGGACACCGGGGAGCTGTTTTTT.

This clonotype appeared once. V gene TRBV5-1 combines with J gene TRBJ1-2; D might be TRBD1 (6 bases). Germline V lookup: CDR1 SGHRS, CDR2 YFSETQ. V was clipped by 1 base and J by 2 bases, with 12 bases between them. The length of the CDR3 is 15 residues. DNA for the CDR3: TGCGCCAGCAGCTTGTTTCAGGGGCTAAACTATGGCTACACCTTC. It specifies CASSLFQGLNYGYTF.

This clonotype was counted at least ten times. This rearrangement joins TRBV7-3 to TRBJ2-5, with a weak D call TRBD2 (6 bases). V lost 5 bases to trimming and J lost 0 bases, with 13 bases between them. From germline, CDR1 is SGHTA and CDR2 FQGTGA. This CDR3 spans 15 amino acids. Here the CDR3 reads CASSAGLFNQETQYF. In nucleotides, the CDR3 is TGTGCCAGCAGCGCCGGACTATTTAACCAAGAGACCCAGTACTTC.

Points on this clonotype: An end of the junction differs from the germline gene, which may be a read error. The chain employs TRBV7-7 and TRBJ2-5; TRBD2 is a possible D gene (6 bases). Germline V gene data show CDR1 as SSHAT and CDR2 as FNYEAQ (reference sequence). This CDR3 region has 15 residues. The CDR3 coding sequence is TGTGCTAGCAGCTTAGCGGTGACAGACCAAGAGACCCAGTACTTC. Its translation is CASSLAVTDQETQYF.

The genes are TRBV5-1 and TRBJ2-1; TRBD2 aligns across 15 bases. V shed 2 bases and J 2 bases; nucleotides not matched to a gene: 2. The length of the CDR3 is 17 residues. Germline CDR1 SGHRS, CDR2 YFSETQ. The CDR3 DNA is TGCGCCAGCAGCTTTGGACTAGCGGGGGGGGCCTACAATGAGCAGTTCTTC. Amino acids: CASSFGLAGGAYNEQFF.

The gene calls are TRBV14 and TRBJ1-4; D gene uncertain. Germline CDR1 is SGHDN and CDR2 is FVKESK. The CDR3 runs to 14 residues. Trimming cost V 2 bases and J 5 bases, with 9 bases left between them. The CDR3 DNA sequence: TGTGCCAGCAGCCAAACTTACCTAAATGAAAAACTGTTTTTT. Translation: CASSQTYLNEKLFF.

V gene TRBV5-1 combines with J gene TRBJ1-2; D is possibly TRBD1 (5 bases). The germline V gene encodes CDR1 SGHRS and CDR2 YFSETQ. This CDR3 comprises 14 residues. V was pared by 7 bases and J by 6 bases, with 19 bases between. CDR3 DNA sequence: TGCGCCAGCCGGCCAGGGACGGAGAAACATGGCTACACCTTC. Residues: CASRPGTEKHGYTF.

This chain connects TRBV20-1 to TRBJ2-5, with D possibly matching TRBD1 (7 bases). This CDR3 region has 13 residues. V was cut by 2 bases and J by 3 bases, with 10 bases left in between. The germline gives CDR1 DFQATT, CDR2 SNEGSKA (reference sequence). The CDR3 spells CSARQGGKETQYF. As DNA, the CDR3 is TGCAGTGCTAGACAGGGGGGAAAAGAGACCCAGTACTTC.

The V gene is TRBV6-1, the J gene TRBJ2-7, with D hard to call. Trimming stripped 4 bases from V and 12 bases from J, with 16 bases between. The CDR3 sequence is 12 residues long. Germline V lookup: CDR1 MNHNS, CDR2 SASEGT. The CDR3 loop reads CASSALKGIGYF. The CDR3 bases are TGTGCCAGCAGTGCCCTAAAGGGTATAGGGTACTTC.

In its sample, this clonotype was seen a few times. This chain uses TRBV5-1 with TRBJ1-4; 10 bases map to TRBD1. V was clipped by 3 bases and J by 8 bases; unmatched bases: 7. CDR1 SGHRS and CDR2 YFSETQ come from the germline V gene. The CDR3 runs to 15 residues. This CDR3 reads CASSSRQGAEEKLFF. CDR3 nucleotide sequence: TGCGCCAGCAGCTCCCGACAGGGGGCAGAGGAAAAACTGTTTTTT.

V is TRBV12-3 or TRBV12-4 and J is TRBJ2-5; 9 bases fit TRBD1. With the DNA end fitting TRBJ2-7 better, the J assignment may be wrong. This CDR3 contains 16 residues. CDR3 sequence (DNA): TGTGCCAGCAGCGCCGGGACAGGGTATATATCCTACGAGCAGTACTTC. Translating gives CASSAGTGYISYEQYF.